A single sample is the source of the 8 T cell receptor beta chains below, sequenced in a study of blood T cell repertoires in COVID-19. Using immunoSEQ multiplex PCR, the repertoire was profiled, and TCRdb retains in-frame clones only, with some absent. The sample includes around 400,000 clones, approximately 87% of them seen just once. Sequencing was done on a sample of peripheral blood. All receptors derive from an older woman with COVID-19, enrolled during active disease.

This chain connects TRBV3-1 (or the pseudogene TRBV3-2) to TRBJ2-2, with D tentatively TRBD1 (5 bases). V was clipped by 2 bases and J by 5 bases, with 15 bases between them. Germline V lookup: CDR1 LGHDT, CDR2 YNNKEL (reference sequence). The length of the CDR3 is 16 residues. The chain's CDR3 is CASSQPSGASTGELFF. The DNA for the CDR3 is TGTGCCAGCAGCCAACCGAGTGGGGCCTCGACCGGGGAGCTGTTTTTT.

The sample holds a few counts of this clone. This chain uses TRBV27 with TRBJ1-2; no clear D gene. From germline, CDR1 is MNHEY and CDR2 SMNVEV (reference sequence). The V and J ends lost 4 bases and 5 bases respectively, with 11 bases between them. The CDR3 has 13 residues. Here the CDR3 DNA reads TGTGCCAGCAGTTCTGGACTGAGATATGGCTACACCTTC. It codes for CASSSGLRYGYTF.

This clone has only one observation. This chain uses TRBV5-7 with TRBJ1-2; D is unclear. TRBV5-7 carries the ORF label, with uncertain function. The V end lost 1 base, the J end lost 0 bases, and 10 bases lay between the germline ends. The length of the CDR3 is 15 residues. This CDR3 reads CASSLWAPTNYGYTF. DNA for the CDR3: TGTGCCAGCAGCTTGTGGGCACCTACTAACTATGGCTACACCTTC.

CDR3 amino acids: CASSQASGDEQYF. CDR3 in DNA: TGCGCCAGCAGTCAGGCTAGCGGGGACGAGCAGTACTTC. The chain employs TRBV5-1 and TRBJ2-7; TRBD2 agrees at 9 bases. The germline CDR1 and CDR2 sequences are SGHRS and YFSETQ. The ends lost 5 bases at V and 5 bases at J; junction bases unmatched: 5. CDR3 length: 13 residues.

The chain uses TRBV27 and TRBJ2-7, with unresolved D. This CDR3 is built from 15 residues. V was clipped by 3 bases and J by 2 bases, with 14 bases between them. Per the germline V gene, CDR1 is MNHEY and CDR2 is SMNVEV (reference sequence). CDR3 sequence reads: CASSFLGMQPYEQYF. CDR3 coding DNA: TGTGCCAGCAGTTTTTTGGGCATGCAGCCCTACGAGCAGTACTTC.

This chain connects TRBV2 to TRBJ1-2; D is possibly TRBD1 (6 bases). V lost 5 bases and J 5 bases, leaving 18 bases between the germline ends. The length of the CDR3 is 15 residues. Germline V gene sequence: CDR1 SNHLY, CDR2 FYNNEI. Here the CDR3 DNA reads TGTGCCAGCAGTTCTCAGAGGGGGGGATGGTATGGCTACACCTTC. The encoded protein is CASSSQRGGWYGYTF.

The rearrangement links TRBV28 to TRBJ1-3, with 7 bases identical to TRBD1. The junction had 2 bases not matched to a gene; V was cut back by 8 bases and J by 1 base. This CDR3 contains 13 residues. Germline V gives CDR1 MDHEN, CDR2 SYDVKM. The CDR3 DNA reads TGTGCCAGCGAGACAGGGTCTGGAAACACCATATATTTT. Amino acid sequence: CASETGSGNTIYF.

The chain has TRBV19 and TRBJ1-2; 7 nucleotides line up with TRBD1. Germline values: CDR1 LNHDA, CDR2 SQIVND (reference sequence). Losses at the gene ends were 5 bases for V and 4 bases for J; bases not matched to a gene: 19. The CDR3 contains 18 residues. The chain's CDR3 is CASSSGYSGTAQPYGYTF. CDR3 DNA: TGTGCCAGTAGTTCAGGCTACTCCGGGACAGCACAACCCTATGGCTACACCTTC. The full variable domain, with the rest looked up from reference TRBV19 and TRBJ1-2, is DGGITQSPKYLFRKEGQNVTLSCEQNLNHDAMYWYRQDPGQGLRLIYYSQIVNDFQKGDIAEGYSVSREKKESFPLTVTSAQKNPTAFYLCASSSGYSGTAQPYGYTFGSGTRLTVV.